The clone carrying this T cell receptor beta chain occurred many times. Trimming took off 5 bases at V and 1 base at J, with 11 bases between the two ends. The germline CDR1 and CDR2 sequences are SGHTA and FQGNSA. The CDR3 loop spans 14 amino acids. This sample was taken from a study of spatial heterogeneity in lung cancer. In the study overall: More than ten raw reads, on average, carried each unique TCR and UMI combination.

The library protocol tagged each TCR cDNA with a unique molecular identifier. TCRdb used MiXCR to reprocess the 5' RACE reads, holding one entry per CDR3 protein. Here the sample spans roughly 39,000 distinct CDR3 sequences, about 6.5% being singletons. Time point defined: sample taken at primary tumor resection. The donor population consisted of approximately 70 patients with untreated, early-stage non-small cell lung cancer. The clonotype was recovered from a female donor with early-stage non-small cell lung cancer. The chain couples TRBV7-2 to TRBJ1-1; D is unclear. Specimen: PBMCs, collected at surgery. The CDR3 region is CASSPGVWNTEAFF. The CDR3 bases are TGTGCCAGCAGCCCCGGAGTTTGGAACACTGAAGCTTTCTTT.